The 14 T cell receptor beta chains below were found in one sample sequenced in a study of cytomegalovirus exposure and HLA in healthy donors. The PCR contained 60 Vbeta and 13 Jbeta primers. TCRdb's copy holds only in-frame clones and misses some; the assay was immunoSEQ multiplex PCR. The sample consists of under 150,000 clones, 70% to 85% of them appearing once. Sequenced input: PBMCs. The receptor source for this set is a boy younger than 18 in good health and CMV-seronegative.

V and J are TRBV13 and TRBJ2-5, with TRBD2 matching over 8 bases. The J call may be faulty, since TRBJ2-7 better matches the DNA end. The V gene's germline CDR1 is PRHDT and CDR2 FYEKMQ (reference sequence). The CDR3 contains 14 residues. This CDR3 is CASRDRAGALEQYF. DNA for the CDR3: TGTGCCAGCAGAGACAGAGCGGGAGCGCTCGAGCAGTACTTC.

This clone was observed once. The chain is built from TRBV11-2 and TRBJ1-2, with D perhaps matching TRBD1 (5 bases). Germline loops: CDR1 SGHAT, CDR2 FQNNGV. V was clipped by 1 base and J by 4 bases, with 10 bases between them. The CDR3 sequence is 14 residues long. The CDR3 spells CASSLAAGTYGYTF. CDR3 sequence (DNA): TGTGCCAGCAGCTTAGCCGCGGGGACCTATGGCTACACCTTC. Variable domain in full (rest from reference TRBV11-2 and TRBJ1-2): EAGVAQSPRYKIIEKRQSVAFWCNPISGHATLYWYQQILGQGPKLLIQFQNNGVVDDSQLPKDRFSAERLKGVDSTLKIQPAKLEDSAVYLCASSLAAGTYGYTFGSGTRLTVV.

CDR3 region: CATSRGGGSQDTDTQYF. The CDR3 region has the DNA TGTGCCACCAGCAGAGGAGGGGGCAGTCAAGACACAGATACGCAGTATTTT. This sequence joins TRBV15 and TRBJ2-3; 7 bases are shared with TRBD1. CDR1 and CDR2 from the germline V gene are LNHNV and YYDKDF (reference sequence). The junction had 9 bases not matched to a gene; V was cut back by 1 base and J by 2 bases. CDR3 length: 17 amino acids.

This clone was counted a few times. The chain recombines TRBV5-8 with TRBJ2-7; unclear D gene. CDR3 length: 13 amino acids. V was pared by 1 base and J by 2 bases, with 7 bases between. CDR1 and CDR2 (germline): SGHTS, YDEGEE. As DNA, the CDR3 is TGTGCCAGCAGCTTGCGCGGCACCTACGAGCAGTACTTC. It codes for CASSLRGTYEQYF. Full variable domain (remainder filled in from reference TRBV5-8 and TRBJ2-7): EAGVTQSPTHLIKTRGQQATLRCSPISGHTSVYWYQQALGLGLQFLLWYDEGEERNRGNFPPRFSGRQFPNYSSELNVNALELEDSALYLCASSLRGTYEQYFGPGTRLTVT.

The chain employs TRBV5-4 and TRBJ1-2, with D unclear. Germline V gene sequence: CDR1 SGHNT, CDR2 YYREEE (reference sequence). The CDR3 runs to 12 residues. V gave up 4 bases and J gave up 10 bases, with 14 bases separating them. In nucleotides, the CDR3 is TGTGCCAGCAGCCCTGGAGGTGAGCTCTACACCTTC. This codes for CASSPGGELYTF.

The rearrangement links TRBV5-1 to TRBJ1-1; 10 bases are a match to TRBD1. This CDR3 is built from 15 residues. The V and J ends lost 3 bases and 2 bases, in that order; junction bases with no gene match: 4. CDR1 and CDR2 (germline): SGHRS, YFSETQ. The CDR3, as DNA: TGCGCCAGCAGCTCGGGACAGGGGATCAACACTGAAGCTTTCTTT. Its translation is CASSSGQGINTEAFF.

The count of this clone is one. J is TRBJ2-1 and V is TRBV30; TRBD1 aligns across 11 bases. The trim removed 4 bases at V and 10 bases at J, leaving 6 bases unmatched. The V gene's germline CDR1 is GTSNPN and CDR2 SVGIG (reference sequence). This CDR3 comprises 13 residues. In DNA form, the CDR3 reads TGTGCCTGGAAGTGGACAGGGGGCATAGAGCAGTTCTTC. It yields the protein CAWKWTGGIEQFF.

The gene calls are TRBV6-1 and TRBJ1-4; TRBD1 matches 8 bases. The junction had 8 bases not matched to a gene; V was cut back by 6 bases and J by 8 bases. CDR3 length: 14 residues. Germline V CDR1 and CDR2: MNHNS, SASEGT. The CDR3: CASSPGGLGEKLFF. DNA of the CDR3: TGTGCCAGCAGCCCAGGGGGCTTGGGGGAAAAACTGTTTTTT.

The CDR3 coding sequence is TGTGCCACCGGTCAACCCGGGACAGGGGCTAATGAGCAGTTCTTC. Residues: CATGQPGTGANEQFF. The chain is built from TRBV15 and TRBJ2-1; 10 nucleotides match TRBD1. V gave up 8 bases and J gave up 7 bases; unmatched junction bases: 11. This CDR3 contains 15 residues. Per the germline V gene, CDR1 is LNHNV and CDR2 is YYDKDF (reference sequence).

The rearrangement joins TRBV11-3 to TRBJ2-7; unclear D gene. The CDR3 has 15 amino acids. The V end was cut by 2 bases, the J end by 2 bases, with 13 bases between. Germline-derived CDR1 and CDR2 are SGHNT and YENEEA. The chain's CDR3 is CASSLSPGPTYEQYF. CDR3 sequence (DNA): TGTGCCAGCAGCTTAAGCCCAGGTCCGACCTACGAGCAGTACTTC.

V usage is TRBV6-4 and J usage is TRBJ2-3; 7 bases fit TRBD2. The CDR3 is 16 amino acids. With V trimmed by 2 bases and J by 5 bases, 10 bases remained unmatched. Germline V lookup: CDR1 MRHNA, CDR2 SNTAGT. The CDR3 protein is CASSDGTGGRGDTQYF. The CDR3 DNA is TGTGCCAGCAGTGACGGGACGGGAGGTCGCGGAGATACGCAGTATTTT.

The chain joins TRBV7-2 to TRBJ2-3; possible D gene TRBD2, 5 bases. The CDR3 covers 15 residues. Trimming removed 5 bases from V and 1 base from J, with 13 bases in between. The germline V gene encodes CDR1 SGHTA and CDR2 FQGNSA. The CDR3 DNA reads TGTGCCAGCAGCCAAGTAGCGTGGCGCACAGATACGCAGTATTTT. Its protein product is CASSQVAWRTDTQYF.

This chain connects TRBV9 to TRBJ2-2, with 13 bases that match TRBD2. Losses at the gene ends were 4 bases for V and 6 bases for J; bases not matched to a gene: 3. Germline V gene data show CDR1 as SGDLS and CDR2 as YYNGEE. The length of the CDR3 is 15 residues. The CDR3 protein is CASSPGLAGAGELFF. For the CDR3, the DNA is TGTGCCAGCAGCCCTGGACTAGCGGGAGCCGGGGAGCTGTTTTTT. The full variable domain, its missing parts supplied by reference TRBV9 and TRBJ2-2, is DSGVTQTPKHLITATGQRVTLRCSPRSGDLSVYWYQQSLDQGLQFLIQYYNGEERAKGNILERFSAQQFPDLHSELNLSSLELGDSALYFCASSPGLAGAGELFFGEGSRLTVL.

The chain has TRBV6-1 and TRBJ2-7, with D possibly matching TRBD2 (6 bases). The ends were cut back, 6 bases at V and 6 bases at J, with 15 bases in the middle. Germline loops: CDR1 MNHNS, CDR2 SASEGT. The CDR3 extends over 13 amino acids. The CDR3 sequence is CASSRDLVLEQYF. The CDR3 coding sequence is TGTGCCAGCAGCCGGGACTTGGTCCTCGAGCAGTACTTC.